This TCR beta chain was captured in a study of ipilimumab plus nivolumab after autologous stem cell transplantation. The wider study: The DLBCL cohort had primary refractory and relapsed disease, with 18-month progression-free survival of about 82% and 31%.

Of note for this clone: What it recognizes is unknown.

The assay was immunoSEQ multiplex PCR, and TCRdb's table has in-frame clones only and misses some. The top ten hold about a third of the sample, which has 17,000 or so clones, more than 60% seen once. Study conclusions and caveats: Per the authors, repertoire, Treg and microbiota data justify further study.

The germline CDR1 and CDR2 sequences are LNHDA and SQIVND (reference sequence). After removal of 9 bases from V and 3 bases from J, the junction contained 10 bases not matched to a gene. The CDR3 covers 14 residues. Ipilimumab, 1 mg/kg, started 14 to 28 days after autologous transplant. The rearrangement links TRBV19 to TRBJ1-2; 7 nucleotides match TRBD1. The sequence derives from a male donor with diffuse large B-cell lymphoma. Source: PBMCs, taken in a trial of ipilimumab plus nivolumab as post-transplant consolidation. This chain's CDR3 is CASLREGADYGYTF. The CDR3 nucleotides read TGTGCCAGCCTTCGGGAGGGGGCAGACTATGGCTACACCTTC.